The 14 T cell receptor delta chains below were found in one sample sequenced in a study of γδ T cells in repeated Plasmodium falciparum infection. TCRdb reanalysed the multiplex PCR reads with CATT. This repertoire shows roughly 48,000 delta-chain clones, less than 2% found once; its top ten account for 8.6%. Vgamma9/Vdelta2+ and Vdelta2-negative gammadelta T cells were flow-sorted from PBMC for bulk sequencing. Input material: gamma-delta T cells from blood. The receptor set was obtained from a pool of human donors (malaria-infected and uninfected, not separated).

By share of the sample, this clone is medium-sized (0.01 to 0.1%). This chain connects TRDV1 to TRDJ1; 8 nucleotides line up with TRDD3. Germline V gene data show CDR1 as TSWWSYY and CDR2 as QGS. The length of the CDR3 is 18 residues. Trimming took 4 bases from V and 0 from J; bases not matched to a gene: 13. Written as DNA, the CDR3 is TGTGCTCTTGGGGTCAGCTGGGGATACCACTCCTACACCGATAAACTCATCTTT. Encoded protein: CALGVSWGYHSYTDKLIF.

About this clone itself: This likely stems from a read error, as it lies one base from a far larger clone. In the same sample, other DNA sequences code for this CDR3. The chain has TRDV2 and TRDJ2; no clear D gene. Here the J gene was assigned by germline matching of the DNA, as TCRdb has none. Per the germline V gene, CDR1 is GEAIGNYY and CDR2 is EKD. Trimming stripped 2 bases from V and 4 bases from J, with 16 bases between. The CDR3 runs 16 residues. The CDR3 sequence: CACDIIGVGETAQLFF. In nucleotides, the CDR3 is TGTGCCTGTGACATAATCGGGGTGGGAGAGACAGCACAACTCTTCTTT.

This clone came up a few times. The translation of this DNA and the TCRdb protein of a much larger clone differ at residue 13, probably owing to a read error; the protein shown here is translated from the DNA. This chain links TRDV1 with TRDJ1; no clear D. Here the J gene came from matching the DNA to germline, since TCRdb omits it. CDR1 is TSWWSYY and CDR2 is QGS in the germline V gene. The CDR3 runs to 16 residues. CDR3 amino acids: CALGTRLPFGTDILIF. The CDR3 DNA sequence: TGTGCTCTTGGGACTCGACTGCCGTTTGGGACCGATATACTCATCTTT.

This clone turned up a few times. The protein in TCRdb stems from a much larger clone and differs at residue 16 from this DNA's translation, likely a read error; here the protein is translated from the DNA. The J segment was not called; the V segment is TRDV1; TRDD3 is taken as the D call from the table, unchecked against the DNA. Germline CDR1 and CDR2: TSWWSYY and QGS. CDR3 length: 21 residues. The CDR3 region is CALGPLTSFPTLDGISDKLIF. CDR3 DNA: TGTGCTCTTGGGCCTTTAACTAGCTTCCCCACGTTGGACGGGATAAGCGATAAGCTCATCTTT.

As to this clone: TCRdb assigns this DNA the protein of a much larger clone, which departs from its translation at residue 14; this likely reflects a read error, and the protein shown comes from translating the DNA. Here the CDR3 reads CALGERPYLPTGGHFSWDTRQMFF. CDR3 nucleotide sequence: TGTGCTCTTGGGGAAAGGCCCTACCTTCCAACTGGGGGACACTTCTCCTGGGACACCCGACAGATGTTTTTC. V gene TRDV1 combines with J gene TRDJ3, with TRDD3 matching over 9 bases. The J gene, left out of TCRdb, was set here by checking the DNA against germline. CDR3 length: 24 residues. CDR1 and CDR2 (germline): TSWWSYY, QGS. V gave up 2 bases and J gave up 0 bases; unmatched junction bases: 20.

A note on this clone: This clone may be a read error of a much larger clone one base away. This rearrangement joins TRDV1 to TRDJ1, with D perhaps given as TRDD1 or TRDD3 (5 bases each). CDR1 is TSWWSYY, CDR2 QGS, per germline. The CDR3 extends over 17 amino acids. DNA for the CDR3: TGTGCTCTTAGGGAACCAATAGGCTTGGGGCAGGCCGATAAACCCATCTTT. Amino acid sequence: CALREPIGLGQADKPIF.

To note about this clone: A far larger clone is one nucleotide away, so this likely arose from a read error. The sample has other DNA sequences that encode this CDR3 too. The CDR3 loop reads CALGEHLGDSVLIF. In DNA, the CDR3 is TGTGCTCTCGGGGAACACCTGGGGGATTCGGTGCTCATCTTT. The V gene call reads TRDV1; no J gene was called; no DNA check was done on the table's D call, TRDD3. This CDR3 comprises 14 residues. Germline V gene lookup returns CDR1 TSWWSYY and CDR2 QGS.

Comment on this clone: A read error likely explains why the TCRdb protein, taken from a much larger clone, differs from this DNA's translation at residue 3; the protein shown is translated from the DNA. The rearrangement joins TRDV1 to TRDJ1; TRDD3 matches at 10 bases. This CDR3 has 24 amino acids. The germline V gene has CDR1 TSWWSYY and CDR2 QGS. As DNA, the CDR3 is TGTGCTCGTGGGGAACTCACATACACCTTTACTGGGGGATGTATGGGGTTAACCACCGATAAACTCATCTTT. Its translation: CARGELTYTFTGGCMGLTTDKLIF.

This clone was counted between two and nine times. Since a far larger clone is one base different, this is likely a read error. The same CDR3 also results from other DNA sequences found in this sample. The V gene was identified as TRDV1, while no J gene was called; TRDD3 reflects the table's D call only, with no check against the DNA. Germline CDR1 TSWWSYY, CDR2 QGS. This CDR3 has 16 residues. The CDR3 region has the DNA TGTGCTCTTGGGGATCCCGGCATCCTATACACCGATAAACTCATTTTT. This codes for CALGDPGILYTDKLIF.

This clone was seen a handful of times. The TCRdb record carries a much larger clone's protein, which differs from this DNA's translation at residue 17; a read error is the likely cause, and the protein listed here is the DNA translation. The chain couples TRDV1 to TRDJ1; maybe TRDD2 (6 bases). Since TCRdb gives no J gene, matching the DNA to germline was used here to assign it. V was clipped by 2 bases and J by 1 base, with 41 bases between them. Germline CDR1 TSWWSYY, CDR2 QGS. The CDR3 is 25 residues long. CDR3 protein: CALGESTEQATSYPHWCMGTDKLIF. In DNA form, the CDR3 reads TGTGCTCTTGGGGAAAGTACTGAACAGGCTACGTCCTACCCTCACTGGTGTATGGGCACCGATAAACTCATCTTT.

Turning to this clone: For this DNA, TCRdb reports the protein of a much larger clone, which diverges at residue 14, most likely from a read error; the protein presented here is translated directly from the DNA. The chain recombines TRDV1 with TRDJ1; 8 bases agree with TRDD3. TCRdb leaves out the J gene; it was filled in here by matching the DNA to germline. Trimming cost V 0 bases and J 0 bases; bases outside gene matches: 36. The V gene's germline CDR1 is TSWWSYY and CDR2 QGS. CDR3 size: 27 residues. CDR3 bases: TGTGCTCTTGGGGAACTAGTATTTTGTCTCCTAGGCCCCCTAACTGGGGGTCCTACTTTGTACACCGATAAACTCATCTTT. Translating it yields CALGELVFCLLGPLTGGPTLYTDKLIF.

This clone showed up just a few times. A far more abundant clone sits one base away, making this likely a read error. Other DNA sequences of this sample code for an identical CDR3. J is TRDJ1 and V is TRDV1, with D possibly matching TRDD3 (6 bases). This CDR3 spans 19 amino acids. The germline gives CDR1 TSWWSYY, CDR2 QGS. CDR3 nucleotides: TGTGCTCTTGGGGAACTAGGGGGTACAGAGTCTTACCCTTGGGATAAGCTCATCTTT. Protein: CALGELGGTESYPWDKLIF.

This clone was seen ten or more times. The chain links TRDV1 to TRDJ1; TRDD3 is a possible D gene (5 bases). Germline loops: CDR1 TSWWSYY, CDR2 QGS. V was trimmed by 0 bases and J by 10 bases, leaving 21 bases between them. CDR3 length equals 16 residues. The CDR3 here is CALGELLISQAGRLIF. Here the CDR3 DNA reads TGTGCTCTTGGGGAACTGCTGATTTCCCAAGCGGGGAGACTCATCTTT.

Details on this clone: A far larger clone is off by one base, so a read error is likely. The sample contains more than one DNA sequence encoding this CDR3. The chain has TRDV1 and TRDJ1, with TRDD3 identical over 10 bases. The J gene is not listed in TCRdb, so it was assigned here from a DNA match to germline. This CDR3 region has 18 residues. V lost 9 bases to trimming and J lost 2 bases; unmatched junction nucleotides: 18. Germline lookup yields CDR1 TSWWSYY and CDR2 QGS. Here the CDR3 DNA reads TGTGCTCTCCTACCGTCCTACGGGGGATACGGGTATACCGATAAACTCATCTTT. Translated, it gives CALLPSYGGYGYTDKLIF.